Included here is one T cell receptor beta chain sequence, with context. Its specificity is not known. This sample was included in a study of T-cell reconstitution after alpha-beta-depleted transplantation in children. As it was prepared, the TCRbeta library received unique molecular identifiers. TCRdb fed the PCR reads into MiXCR, producing one record per CDR3 protein. The table shows roughly 400,000 distinct CDR3 sequences, with 43% occurring only once. The study's findings and limits: Diversity of TCRbeta at day 60 was high in some patients, arising from surviving recipient T cells and thymic progenitors.

The V and J ends lost 5 bases and 5 bases, in that order; junction bases with no gene match: 10. From germline, CDR1 is MNHNS and CDR2 SASEGT. The CDR3 runs to 16 residues. This chain uses TRBV6-1 with TRBJ2-3, with TRBD2 identical over 10 bases. The TCR sequence derives from a girl aged 2 to 10 with aplastic anemia, due to receive a stem cell transplant. The source material was PBMCs, sampled before TCRalphabeta/CD19-depleted stem cell transplant. CDR3 bases: TGTGCCAGCAGTCTTGGGACTAGCGCACCGGGAGATACGCAGTATTTT. Protein product: CASSLGTSAPGDTQYF.